This T cell receptor beta chain derives from a study of cytomegalovirus exposure and HLA in healthy donors. Study information: A later analysis reported the roughly 120 validation repertoires used the same platform as the approximately 650 first-cohort repertoires. Study conclusions and caveats: Whilst most TCR sequences proved rare, a subset of public TCRs occurred across many donors. Subsequent analysis of the 100 to 150 validation repertoires found a tendency for first-cohort TCR clusters to co-occur.

As to this clone: What it binds is not known.

This CDR3 spans 17 amino acids. The germline V gene has CDR1 SGHVS and CDR2 FQNEAQ. V was shortened by 4 bases and J by 7 bases, with 25 bases between the two germline ends. The data were produced by immunoSEQ multiplex PCR, yet TCRdb's version contains in-frame clones alone and is incomplete. The sample consists of approximately 210,000 clones, around 88% of them appearing once. The donors were members of the validation cohort, which comprised around 110 subjects and was separate from the first cohort of 730 or so subjects. This rearrangement joins TRBV7-8 to TRBJ1-2; a weak D match, TRBD1 (5 bases). The TCR was taken from a woman aged 18-29 years in good health and CMV-seronegative. Sequencing input: PBMCs. Written as DNA, the CDR3 is TGTGCCAGCAGCTCTAAGGATGGGAGCAGGCAGGGAGGTGGCTACACCTTC. Translated: CASSSKDGSRQGGGYTF. The variable domain in full, completed from reference TRBV7-8 and TRBJ1-2, reads GAGVSQSPRYKVAKRGQDVALRCDPISGHVSLFWYQQALGQGPEFLTYFQNEAQLDKSGLPSDRFFAERPEGSVSTLKIQRTQQEDSAVYLCASSSKDGSRQGGGYTFGSGTRLTVV.